Listed below are T cell receptor beta chains from one sample, sequenced in a study of read filtering for tumor transcriptome and immune sequencing. TCRdb fed the reads into MiXCR, producing one record per CDR3 protein. The top ten clones hold approximately 70% of a sample with approximately 20,000 distinct CDR3 sequences, approximately 15% of them seen once. Material for sequencing was a population of CD138-negative cells sorted from bone marrow. The receptor set was obtained from a donor aged 40 or over with multiple myeloma. CDR3s include the opening cysteine and the closing phenylalanine or tryptophan. The D gene is left open where the match is weak. Size tells how often a clone was seen (once, few, many) or the class of an expanded clone, and some rows leave it out.

DNA | CDR3 | J | D | V | size
TGTGCCAGCAGCTGGACAGGGGAAAACATTCAGTACTTC | CASSWTGENIQYF | TRBJ2-4 | TRBD1 | TRBV5-4 | many
TGTGCCAGCAGTCTATATCAAGGGAACACTGAAGCTTTCTTT | CASSLYQGNTEAFF | TRBJ1-1 | . | TRBV2 | many
TGCAGCGTTGAGTCGGAGGCGGGGGGGACCCAGTACTTC | CSVESEAGGTQYF | TRBJ2-5 | TRBD2 | TRBV29-1 | many
TGCAGTGCTAGAGGACGGAGAGGAGGGGAAAAACTGTTTTTT | CSARGRRGGEKLFF | TRBJ1-4 | . | TRBV20-1 | many
TGCGCCAGCAGGCTACAGGGGAACACTGAAGCTTTCTTT | CASRLQGNTEAFF | TRBJ1-1 | . | TRBV5-1 | many
TGTGCCAGCAGTGAAGCGCGTCAAATGAACACTGAAGCTTTCTTT | CASSEARQMNTEAFF | TRBJ1-1 | . | TRBV6-5 | medium-sized
TGCGCCAGCAGCGTAAGCTCAGGGGGCCAAGAGACCCAGTACTTC | CASSVSSGGQETQYF | TRBJ2-5 | TRBD1 | TRBV5-1 | many
TGTGCCAGCAGCTTAGGGGACATATTCTACAATGAGCAGTTCTTC | CASSLGDIFYNEQFF | TRBJ2-1 | . | TRBV7-2 | many
TGCAGCGCCTTCTCCGGGACACTGAACACCGGGGAGCTGTTTTTT | CSAFSGTLNTGELFF | TRBJ2-2 | . | TRBV29-1 | many
TGTGCCAGCAGCTCCACCGGGACAGGTTTTGAAAAACTGTTTTTT | CASSSTGTGFEKLFF | TRBJ1-4 | TRBD1 | TRBV7-9 | many
TGCAGTGCTGGGGGACAGAGGGAGACTCAGCCCCAGCATTTT | CSAGGQRETQPQHF | TRBJ1-5 | TRBD1 | TRBV20-1 | many
TGCGCCAGCAGCTTGGCCGGGGGCTTAAACACCGGGGAGCTGTTTTTT | CASSLAGGLNTGELFF | TRBJ2-2 | . | TRBV5-1 | many
TGTGCCAGCAGCCCTCGGCCAGGTCCCTCTGGGGCCAACGTCCTGACTTTC | CASSPRPGPSGANVLTF | TRBJ2-6 | . | TRBV5-5 | many
TGCAGTGCTAGAAAGTGGGCGGGCGCGGCAGATACGCAGTATTTT | CSARKWAGAADTQYF | TRBJ2-3 | . | TRBV20-1 | many
TGTGCCAGCAGCTACCGGGACGGAGAACCCTACGAGCAGTACTTC | CASSYRDGEPYEQYF | TRBJ2-7 | . | TRBV5-1 | medium-sized
TGCAGTGCTAGAACTCGGACAGCGGTCTCCTACGAGCAGTACTTC | CSARTRTAVSYEQYF | TRBJ2-7 | . | TRBV20-1 | many
TGTGCCAGCAGCCGTAGGTTAACCTACGAGCAGTACTTC | CASSRRLTYEQYF | TRBJ2-7 | . | TRBV3-1 | .
TGCAGCGTTGAAGGGCTGACGAGGGAGACCCAGTACTTC | CSVEGLTRETQYF | TRBJ2-5 | . | TRBV29-1 | .
TGTGCCAGCAGCCAAGATTTGGGGCTATCTGAAGCTTTCTTT | CASSQDLGLSEAFF | TRBJ1-1 | . | TRBV14 | many
TGTGCCAGCAGTTACTCTGGGTTCCGGAATGAGCAGTTCTTC | CASSYSGFRNEQFF | TRBJ2-1 | . | TRBV6-6 | many
TGTGCCTGGAGTGTAGGACAGGGGAGGGAGACCCAGTACTTC | CAWSVGQGRETQYF | TRBJ2-5 | TRBD1 | TRBV30 | many
TGTGCCAGCAGCCAGGAGGAGGGGCCTTGCAATCAGACCCAGCATTTT | CASSQEEGPCNQTQHF | TRBJ1-5 | . | TRBV11-2 | .
TGTGCCAGCTCACCACCGGGACAGAATAGCAATCAGCCCCAGCATTTT | CASSPPGQNSNQPQHF | TRBJ1-5 | TRBD1 | TRBV18 | many
TGTGCCAGCAGTAATCAATACGAGCAGTACTTC | CASSNQYEQYF | TRBJ2-7 | . | TRBV28 | many
TGTGCCAGCAGGGGGACTAGCGGCGGGGAGCTGTTTTTT | CASRGTSGGELFF | TRBJ2-2 | TRBD2 | TRBV9 | many
TGTGCCAGCAGTTTACGGGATAGCGGGAGCTCCTACAATGAGCAGTTCTTC | CASSLRDSGSSYNEQFF | TRBJ2-1 | TRBD2 | TRBV27 | many
TGTGCCAGCAGTTACTCCGACAGCAGCTCCTACGAGCAGTACTTC | CASSYSDSSSYEQYF | TRBJ2-7 | . | TRBV6-6 | few
TGTGCCATCAGTGGAAACAATCAGCCCCAGCATTTT | CAISGNNQPQHF | TRBJ1-5 | . | TRBV10-3 | many
TGCGCCGCATCCCGAGGACAGGGACTTCCGCAGTATTTT | CAASRGQGLPQYF | TRBJ2-3 | TRBD1 | TRBV10-2 | many
TGTGCCATCTCGGGATACTACACCGGGGAGCTGTTTTTT | CAISGYYTGELFF | TRBJ2-2 | . | TRBV28 | many
TGCAGTGCTAGAGGCTTGTTCAACAATGAGCAGTTCTTC | CSARGLFNNEQFF | TRBJ2-1 | . | TRBV20-1 | many
TGTGCCAGCAGCCCGGGCCCTCAGGGGGCTGTTGGCTACACCTTC | CASSPGPQGAVGYTF | TRBJ1-2 | TRBD1 | TRBV5-5 | many
TGTGCCAGCAGTTACTCGCCAGGGTCTGGAAACACCATATATTTT | CASSYSPGSGNTIYF | TRBJ1-3 | . | TRBV6-5 | .
TGCAGCGTTGAAGATCAAGCGGGAGGTTACAATGAGCAGTTCTTC | CSVEDQAGGYNEQFF | TRBJ2-1 | TRBD2 | TRBV29-1 | many
TGTGCCAGCTCACCACCGGGACAGGGGACGGCGAACACCGGGGAGCTGTTTTTT | CASSPPGQGTANTGELFF | TRBJ2-2 | TRBD1 | TRBV18 | many
TGTGCCAGCTCACCGGACAGGGGGCGCACAGAGACCCAGTACTTC | CASSPDRGRTETQYF | TRBJ2-5 | TRBD1 | TRBV18 | many
TGCAGTGCTAGAGGGTCGCAGCGGAGGAACAATGAGCAGTTCTTC | CSARGSQRRNNEQFF | TRBJ2-1 | . | TRBV20-1 | many
TGTGCCAGCAGCCCCGGTCCTCGTGTTGCGCAGTATTTT | CASSPGPRVAQYF | TRBJ2-3 | . | TRBV7-9 | many
TGCAGTGCTATAAGACAGGGGCGTACTGAAGCTTTCTTT | CSAIRQGRTEAFF | TRBJ1-1 | TRBD1 | TRBV20-1 | few
TGTGCTAGCAGTTTAGGGGGGGCGCCGTGGGACGAGCAGTACTTC | CASSLGGAPWDEQYF | TRBJ2-7 | . | TRBV27 | .
TGCAGTGCCCACTCGAGGCGCACAGATACGCAGTATTTT | CSAHSRRTDTQYF | TRBJ2-3 | . | TRBV20-1 | many
TGTGCCAGCAGCTTCGCACGAGGGGAAGAGACCCAGTACTTC | CASSFARGEETQYF | TRBJ2-5 | . | TRBV7-9 | many
TGTGCCAGCGGACGGGAGGGTATAACCAAACAGTATTTT | CASGREGITKQYF | TRBJ2-3 | TRBD2 | TRBV7-2 | many